This T cell receptor beta chain appears in the sequencing data of a study of T cell responses to AZD1222 COVID-19 vaccine. The wider study: Pooled together were second doses at about 4 or about 12 weeks.

Trimming stripped 5 bases from V and 4 bases from J, with 12 bases between. The CDR3 extends over 13 amino acids. The germline V gene encodes CDR1 SGHTA and CDR2 FQGTGA. Study-level findings and limits: Donors were largely white British and mainly female; clonal diversity was possibly underestimated. There were vaccine-associated CD4 TCRs across spike, dominant at 160-218 and 743-854. Among AZD1222 vaccinees, only five or six were seropositive at baseline.

This clone was observed a few times. Its antigen is still unknown. Some clones are missing from TCRdb's copy, which holds only in-frame ones; the method was immunoSEQ multiplex PCR. Seen here are around 100,000 clones, roughly 90% observed once, and the top ten hold roughly 1.3%. The source material was peripheral blood, sampled on day 0 of AZD1222 vaccination. This chain connects TRBV7-3 to TRBJ2-7; no definite D call. This clonotype was obtained from an adult in good health. Here the CDR3 reads CASSPWEGYEQYF. CDR3 coding DNA: TGTGCCAGCAGCCCCTGGGAAGGTTACGAGCAGTACTTC.